One and the same sample provided the 3 T cell receptor beta chains below, sequenced in a study of cytomegalovirus exposure and HLA in healthy donors. Amplification used 60 Vbeta primers and 13 Jbeta primers. Sequenced by immunoSEQ multiplex PCR; TCRdb stores in-frame clones only, minus some. Of around 150,000 clones in the sample, about 79% were seen once. The material sequenced was PBMCs. The source of these receptors is a woman aged 45-65 years in good health and CMV-seropositive.

The sample holds a few counts of this clone. The gene calls are TRBV5-5 and TRBJ2-3; D gene ambiguous. Looked up from germline, CDR1 is SGHKS and CDR2 is YYEKEE (reference sequence). This CDR3 contains 14 residues. V was clipped by 7 bases and J by 0 bases, with 12 bases between them. The CDR3 DNA reads TGTGCCAGCCTTCCCTTCCCTAGCACAGATACGCAGTATTTT. Translating gives CASLPFPSTDTQYF. The full variable domain, in which reference TRBV5-5 and TRBJ2-3 provide the parts outside the CDR3, is DAGVTQSPTHLIKTRGQQVTLRCSPISGHKSVSWYQQVLGQGPQFIFQYYEKEERGRGNFPDRFSARQFPNYSSELNVNALLLGDSALYLCASLPFPSTDTQYFGPGTRLTVL.

The rearrangement links TRBV28 to TRBJ2-1; TRBD1 matches 10 bases. The CDR3 has 16 residues. The trim removed 6 bases at V and 7 bases at J, leaving 12 bases unmatched. The germline V gene has CDR1 MDHEN and CDR2 SYDVKM. The chain's CDR3 is CASSLTGTGAVNEQFF. CDR3 nucleotide sequence: TGTGCCAGCAGCCTTACCGGGACAGGGGCGGTAAATGAGCAGTTCTTC.

The rearrangement links TRBV4-2 to TRBJ2-3; 10 bases match TRBD2. From germline, CDR1 is LGHNA and CDR2 YNFKEQ. V dropped 1 base and J dropped 0; count of bases not matched to a gene: 7. The CDR3 is made up of 18 amino acids. The CDR3 DNA reads TGTGCCAGCAGCCAAGGCACTAGCGGGGTTACTAGCACAGATACGCAGTATTTT. Amino acid sequence: CASSQGTSGVTSTDTQYF.